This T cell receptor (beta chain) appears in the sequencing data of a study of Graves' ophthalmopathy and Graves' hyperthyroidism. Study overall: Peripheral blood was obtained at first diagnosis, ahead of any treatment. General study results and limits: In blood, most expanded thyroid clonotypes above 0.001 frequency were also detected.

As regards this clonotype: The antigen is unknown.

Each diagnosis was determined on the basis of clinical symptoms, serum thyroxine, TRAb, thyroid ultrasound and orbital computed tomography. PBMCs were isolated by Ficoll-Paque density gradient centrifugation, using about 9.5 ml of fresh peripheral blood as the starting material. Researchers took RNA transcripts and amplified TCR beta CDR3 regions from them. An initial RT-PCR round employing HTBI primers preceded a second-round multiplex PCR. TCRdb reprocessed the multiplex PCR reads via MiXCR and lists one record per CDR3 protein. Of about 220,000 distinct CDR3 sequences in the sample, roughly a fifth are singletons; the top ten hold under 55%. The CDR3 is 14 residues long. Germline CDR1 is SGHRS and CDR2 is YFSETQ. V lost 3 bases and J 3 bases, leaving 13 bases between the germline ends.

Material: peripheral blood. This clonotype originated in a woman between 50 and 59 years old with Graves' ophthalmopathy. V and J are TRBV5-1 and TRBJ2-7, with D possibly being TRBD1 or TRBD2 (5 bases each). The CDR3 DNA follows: TGCGCCAGCAGCTCGAAAGGGGAGAGCTACGAGCAGTACTTC. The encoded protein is CASSSKGESYEQYF.